A single sample is the source of the 5 T cell receptor beta chains below, sequenced in a study of patients and donors after allogeneic stem cell transplantation (TCRdb year 2020). The library relied on RT-PCR. Sequenced using a NextSeq 550. The public reads were run again by TCRdb, first through fastp at Q25 and then through MiXCR, and only productive beta chains were kept. One record per CDR3 amino acid sequence lists the most common genes and DNA. Present in this sample are roughly 940,000 distinct CDR3 sequences, roughly 18% of which were seen just once. The top ten clones comprise roughly 6.4% of the sample. The sequencing sample was made of blood, either unsorted or a sorted T cell fraction (not recorded which). The receptors stem from a human donor who was either an allogeneic HSCT recipient or a stem cell or donor lymphocyte infusion donor (not recorded which). It is not recorded whose cells these are; they may come from a transplant donor.

This clonotype was counted many times. The chain links TRBV5-1 to TRBJ1-1; D ambiguous. This CDR3 has 15 amino acids. The germline gives CDR1 SGHRS, CDR2 YFSETQ. V lost 4 bases and J lost 5, with 18 bases in between. DNA of the CDR3: TGCGCCAGCAGCGAAGAAGGTTGGGTGAGGACTGAAGCTTTCTTT. This codes for CASSEEGWVRTEAFF.

The V gene is TRBV7-2, the J gene TRBJ2-7, with D unclear. The germline V and J ends were trimmed by 1 base and 5 bases, with 15 bases remaining between them. The CDR3 covers 15 residues. In germline, CDR1 is SGHTA, CDR2 FQGNSA. The CDR3 spells CASSLGARISHEQYF. In DNA, the CDR3 is TGTGCCAGCAGCTTAGGGGCCAGGATTAGCCACGAGCAGTACTTC. The variable domain in full, completed from reference TRBV7-2 and TRBJ2-7, reads GAGVSQSPSNKVTEKGKDVELRCDPISGHTALYWYRQSLGQGLEFLIYFQGNSAPDKSGLPSDRFSAERTGGSVSTLTIQRTQQEDSAVYLCASSLGARISHEQYFGPGTRLTVT.

The V gene is TRBV9, the J gene TRBJ1-2, with D possibly TRBD1 on 5 matching bases. This CDR3 has 15 amino acids. Germline CDR1 SGDLS, CDR2 YYNGEE. Trimming removed 4 bases at V and 5 bases at J, with 18 bases between. This CDR3 reads CASSPDGGRWYGYTF. CDR3 DNA sequence: TGTGCCAGCAGCCCCGACGGGGGGAGGTGGTATGGCTACACCTTC.

This sequence joins TRBV20-1 and TRBJ2-5; the D gene is possibly TRBD2 (5 bases). V dropped 3 bases and J dropped 4 bases, with 18 bases sitting between them. Germline-derived CDR1 and CDR2 are DFQATT and SNEGSKA (reference sequence). This CDR3 contains 15 residues. CDR3 DNA sequence: TGCAGTGCTAGCGGATTTACTGGGAGAGGAGAGACCCAGTACTTC. Translation gives CSASGFTGRGETQYF.

This chain connects TRBV20-1 to TRBJ2-4, with D perhaps given as TRBD1 or TRBD2 (5 bases each). The CDR3 loop spans 13 amino acids. V lost 0 bases, J lost 7 bases, and 10 bases lay in between. Per germline, CDR1 DFQATT and CDR2 SNEGSKA (reference sequence). CDR3 region: CSARDMGENIQYF. The CDR3 DNA sequence: TGCAGTGCTAGAGATATGGGGGAGAACATTCAGTACTTC.